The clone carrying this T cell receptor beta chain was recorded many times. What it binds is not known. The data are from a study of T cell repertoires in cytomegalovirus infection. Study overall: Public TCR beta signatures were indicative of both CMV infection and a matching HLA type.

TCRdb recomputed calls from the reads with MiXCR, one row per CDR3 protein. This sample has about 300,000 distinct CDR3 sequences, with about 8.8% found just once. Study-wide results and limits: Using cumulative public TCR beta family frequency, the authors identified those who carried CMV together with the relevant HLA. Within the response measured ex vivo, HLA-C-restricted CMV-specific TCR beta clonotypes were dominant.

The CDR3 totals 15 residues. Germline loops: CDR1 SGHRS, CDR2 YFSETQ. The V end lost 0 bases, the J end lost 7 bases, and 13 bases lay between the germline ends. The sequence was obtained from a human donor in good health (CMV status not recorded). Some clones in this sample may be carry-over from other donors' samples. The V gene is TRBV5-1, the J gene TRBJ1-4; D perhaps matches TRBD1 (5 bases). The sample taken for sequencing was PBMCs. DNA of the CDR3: TGCGCCAGCAGCTTGGGCAGGGTAAATCGTGAAAAACTGTTTTTT. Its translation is CASSLGRVNREKLFF. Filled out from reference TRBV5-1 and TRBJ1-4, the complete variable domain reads KAGVTQTPRYLIKTRGQQVTLSCSPISGHRSVSWYQQTPGQGLQFLFEYFSETQRNKGNFPGRFSGRQFSNSRSEMNVSTLELGDSALYLCASSLGRVNREKLFFGSGTQLSVL.